This TCR beta chain was recovered during a study of tumor and adjacent non-tumor tissue in lung cancer. Study summary: Histology: around twelve adenocarcinoma, a couple of squamous cell carcinoma, 1 small cell lung cancer.

Points from the study as a whole: Compared with tumor, normal lung showed significantly lower TCR diversity. Normal lung showed higher cumulative top 100 clone frequency than tumor.

This CDR3 spans 17 amino acids. Germline loops: CDR1 SGHKS, CDR2 YYEKEE (reference sequence). Three rounds of nested PCR, following a modified ARM-PCR protocol, produced the TCRbeta library. TCRdb called the multiplex PCR reads again in MiXCR, with one record for every CDR3 protein. This table holds 76,000 or so distinct CDR3 sequences, around 70% found once. As regards this clonotype: Its matching antigen is unknown. The junction does not match germline at one end; this may be a read error.

The template was RNA from unsorted bulk tissue. Newly diagnosed lung cancer patients had thoracic surgery in China, August–late 2014, without prior chemotherapy. The material sequenced was lung tumor tissue. The clonotype was recovered from a woman aged 70-85 years with non-small cell lung cancer. The chain links TRBV5-5 to TRBJ2-5; TRBD2 matches at 9 bases. CDR3: CASRRAPSGTTGETQYF. In DNA, the CDR3 is TGTGCCAGCAGACGAGCCCCTAGCGGGACGACAGGCGAGACCCAGTACTTT.